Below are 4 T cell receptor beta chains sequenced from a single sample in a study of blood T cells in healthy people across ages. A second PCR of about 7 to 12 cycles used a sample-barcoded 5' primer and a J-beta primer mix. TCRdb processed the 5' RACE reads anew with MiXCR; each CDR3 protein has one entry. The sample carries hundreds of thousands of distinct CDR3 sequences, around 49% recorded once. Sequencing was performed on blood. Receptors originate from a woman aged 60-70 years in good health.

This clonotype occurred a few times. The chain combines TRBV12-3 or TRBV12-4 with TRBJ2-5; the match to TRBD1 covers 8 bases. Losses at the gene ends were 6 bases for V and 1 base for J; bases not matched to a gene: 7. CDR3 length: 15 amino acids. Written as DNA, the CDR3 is TGTGCCAGCAGCATGACCGACAGGGGCCAAGAGACCCAGTACTTC. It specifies CASSMTDRGQETQYF.

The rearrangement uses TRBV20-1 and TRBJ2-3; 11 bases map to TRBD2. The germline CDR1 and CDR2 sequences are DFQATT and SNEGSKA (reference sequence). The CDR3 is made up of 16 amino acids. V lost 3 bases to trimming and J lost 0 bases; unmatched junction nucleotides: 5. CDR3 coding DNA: TGCAGTGCTAGGAAGGGACTAGCGGCTAGCACAGATACGCAGTATTTT. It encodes CSARKGLAASTDTQYF.

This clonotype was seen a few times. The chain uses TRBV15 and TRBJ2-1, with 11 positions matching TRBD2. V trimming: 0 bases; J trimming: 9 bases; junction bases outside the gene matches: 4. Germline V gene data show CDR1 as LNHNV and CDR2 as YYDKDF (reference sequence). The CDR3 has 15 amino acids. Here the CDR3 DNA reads TGTGCCACCAGCAGAGAGTTAGCGGGAGGGCGTGAGCAGTTCTTC. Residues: CATSRELAGGREQFF. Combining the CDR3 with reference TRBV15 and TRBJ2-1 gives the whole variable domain DAMVIQNPRYQVTQFGKPVTLSCSQTLNHNVMYWYQQKSSQAPKLLFHYYDKDFNNEADTPDNFQSRRPNTSFCFLDIRSPGLGDTAMYLCATSRELAGGREQFFGPGTRLTVL.

DNA for the CDR3: TGCGCCAGCAGCCAAGATTGGGTTCCAACCTACGAGCAGTACTTC. This sequence encodes CASSQDWVPTYEQYF. The chain uses TRBV4-1 and TRBJ2-7; D call uncertain. The V gene's germline CDR1 is MGHRA and CDR2 YSYEKL. The CDR3 covers 15 residues. The V end lost 0 bases, the J end lost 2 bases, and 11 bases lay between the germline ends.